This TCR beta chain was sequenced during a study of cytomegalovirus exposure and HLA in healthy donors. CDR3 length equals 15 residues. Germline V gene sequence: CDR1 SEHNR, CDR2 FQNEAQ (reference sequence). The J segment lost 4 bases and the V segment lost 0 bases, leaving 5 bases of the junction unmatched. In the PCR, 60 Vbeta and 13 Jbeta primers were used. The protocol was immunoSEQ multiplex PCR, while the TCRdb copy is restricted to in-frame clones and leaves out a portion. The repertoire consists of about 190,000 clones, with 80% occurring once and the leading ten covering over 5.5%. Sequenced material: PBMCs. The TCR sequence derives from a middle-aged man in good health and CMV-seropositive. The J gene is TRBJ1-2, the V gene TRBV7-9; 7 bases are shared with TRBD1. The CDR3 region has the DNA TGTGCCAGCAGCTTAGCGCAGGCAGGGGGCTATGGCTACACCTTC. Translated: CASSLAQAGGYGYTF.